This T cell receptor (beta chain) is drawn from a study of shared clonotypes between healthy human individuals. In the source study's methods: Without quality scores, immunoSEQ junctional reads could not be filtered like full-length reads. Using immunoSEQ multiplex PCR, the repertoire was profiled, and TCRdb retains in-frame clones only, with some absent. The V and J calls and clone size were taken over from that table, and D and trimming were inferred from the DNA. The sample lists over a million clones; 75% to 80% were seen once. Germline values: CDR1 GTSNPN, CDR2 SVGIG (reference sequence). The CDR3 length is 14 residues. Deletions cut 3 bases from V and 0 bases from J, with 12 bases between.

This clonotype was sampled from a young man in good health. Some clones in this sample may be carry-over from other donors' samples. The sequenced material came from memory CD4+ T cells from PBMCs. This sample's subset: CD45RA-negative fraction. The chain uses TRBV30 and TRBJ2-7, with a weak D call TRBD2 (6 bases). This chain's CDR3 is CAWRSTGLSYEQYF. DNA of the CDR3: TGTGCCTGGAGAAGTACGGGACTCTCCTACGAGCAGTACTTC.